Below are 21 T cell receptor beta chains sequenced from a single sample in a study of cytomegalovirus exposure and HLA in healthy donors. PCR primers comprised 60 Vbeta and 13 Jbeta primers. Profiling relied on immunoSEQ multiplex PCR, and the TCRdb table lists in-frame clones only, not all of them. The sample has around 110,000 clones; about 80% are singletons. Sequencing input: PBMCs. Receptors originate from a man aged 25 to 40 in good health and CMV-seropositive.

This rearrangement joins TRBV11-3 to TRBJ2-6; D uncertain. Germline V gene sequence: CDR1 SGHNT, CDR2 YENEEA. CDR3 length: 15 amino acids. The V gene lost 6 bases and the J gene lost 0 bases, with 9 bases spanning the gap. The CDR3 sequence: CASSPRSSGANVLTF. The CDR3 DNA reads TGTGCCAGCAGTCCCCGGAGCTCTGGGGCCAACGTCCTGACTTTC.

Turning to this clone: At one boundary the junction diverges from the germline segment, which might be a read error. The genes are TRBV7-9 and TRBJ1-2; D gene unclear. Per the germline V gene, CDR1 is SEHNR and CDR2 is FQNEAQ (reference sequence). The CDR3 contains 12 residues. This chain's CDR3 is CSSSFGDLGYTF. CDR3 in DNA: TGTTCCAGCAGCTTCGGGGATTTGGGCTACACCTTC. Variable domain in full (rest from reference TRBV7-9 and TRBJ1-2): DTGVSQNPRHKITKRGQNVTFRCDPISEHNRLYWYRQTLGQGPEFLTYFQNEAQLEKSRLLSDRFSAERPKGSFSTLEIQRTEQGDSAMYLCSSSFGDLGYTFGSGTRLTVV.

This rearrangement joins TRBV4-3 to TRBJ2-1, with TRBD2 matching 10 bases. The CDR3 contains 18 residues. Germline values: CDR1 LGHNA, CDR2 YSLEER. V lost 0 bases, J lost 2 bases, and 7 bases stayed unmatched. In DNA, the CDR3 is TGCGCCAGCAGCCAAGAATGGACCCTAGCGGGAGCCTACAATGAGCAGTTCTTC. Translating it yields CASSQEWTLAGAYNEQFF.

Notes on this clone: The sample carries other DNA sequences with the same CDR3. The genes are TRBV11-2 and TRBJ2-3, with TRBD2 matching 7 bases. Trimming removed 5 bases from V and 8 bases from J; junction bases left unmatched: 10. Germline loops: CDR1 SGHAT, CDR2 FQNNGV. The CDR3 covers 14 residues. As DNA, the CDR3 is TGTGCCAGCAGCCTAGCAGGACTAGTTAGTACGCAGTATTTT. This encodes CASSLAGLVSTQYF.

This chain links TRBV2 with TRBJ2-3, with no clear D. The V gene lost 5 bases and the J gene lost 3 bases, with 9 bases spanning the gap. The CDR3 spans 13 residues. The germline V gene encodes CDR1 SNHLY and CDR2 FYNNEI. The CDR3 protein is CASSSWATDTQYF. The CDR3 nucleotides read TGTGCCAGCAGTTCGTGGGCTACAGATACGCAGTATTTT.

The CDR3 DNA reads as TGTGCCAGCAGTCGACAGGACCGCTATGGCTACACCTTC. It specifies CASSRQDRYGYTF. The genes are TRBV27 and TRBJ1-2; TRBD1 is a possible D gene (6 bases). V was pared by 5 bases and J by 4 bases, with 11 bases between. Germline assignment: CDR1 MNHEY and CDR2 SMNVEV (reference sequence). This CDR3 is built from 13 residues.

CDR3 DNA sequence: TGTGCCAGCTCGTCCGGGACAGGGGGCGGGCAGCCCCAGCATTTT. It yields the protein CASSSGTGGGQPQHF. The chain has TRBV18 and TRBJ1-5; 12 nucleotides line up with TRBD1. V was clipped by 6 bases and J by 7 bases; unmatched bases: 7. CDR1 and CDR2 from the germline V gene are KGHSH and LQKENI. CDR3 length: 15 amino acids.

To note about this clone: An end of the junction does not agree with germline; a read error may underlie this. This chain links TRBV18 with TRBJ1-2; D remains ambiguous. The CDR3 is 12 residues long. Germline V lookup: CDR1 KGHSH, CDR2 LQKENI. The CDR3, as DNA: TGTGCCAGCTCACCACCCTCGGCGGTCGTAGTCTTC. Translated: CASSPPSAVVVF. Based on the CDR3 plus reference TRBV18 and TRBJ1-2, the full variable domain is NAGVMQNPRHLVRRRGQEARLRCSPMKGHSHVYWYRQLPEEGLKFMVYLQKENIIDESGMPKERFSAEFPKEGPSILRIQQVVRGDSAAYFCASSPPSAVVVFGSGTRLTVV.

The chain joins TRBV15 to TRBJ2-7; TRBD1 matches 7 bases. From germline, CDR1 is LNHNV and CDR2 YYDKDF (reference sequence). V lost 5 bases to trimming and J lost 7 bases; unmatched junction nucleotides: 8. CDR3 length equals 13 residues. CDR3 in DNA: TGTGCCACCAGCTCCGGACAGGCGCGAGAGCAGTACTTC. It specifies CATSSGQAREQYF.

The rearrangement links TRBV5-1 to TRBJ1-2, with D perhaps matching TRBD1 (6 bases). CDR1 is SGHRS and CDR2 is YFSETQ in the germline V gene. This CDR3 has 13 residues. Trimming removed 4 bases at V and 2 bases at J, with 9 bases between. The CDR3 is CASSPGQNYGYTF. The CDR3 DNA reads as TGCGCCAGCAGCCCCGGACAGAACTATGGCTACACCTTC.

The CDR3 loop reads CASSAKSRTVYGYTF. The DNA for the CDR3 is TGTGCCAGCAGTGCGAAGAGCAGGACAGTTTATGGCTACACCTTC. V is TRBV6-1 and J is TRBJ1-2, with D maybe TRBD1 (6 bases). The CDR3 runs 15 residues. Germline lookup yields CDR1 MNHNS and CDR2 SASEGT. Trimming removed 4 bases from V and 5 bases from J, with 17 bases in between.

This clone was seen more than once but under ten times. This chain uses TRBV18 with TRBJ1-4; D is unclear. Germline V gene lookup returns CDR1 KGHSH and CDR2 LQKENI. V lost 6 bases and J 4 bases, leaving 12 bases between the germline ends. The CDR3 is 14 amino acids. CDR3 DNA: TGTGCCAGCTCGGATAGGAACAGTAATGAAAAACTGTTTTTT. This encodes CASSDRNSNEKLFF.

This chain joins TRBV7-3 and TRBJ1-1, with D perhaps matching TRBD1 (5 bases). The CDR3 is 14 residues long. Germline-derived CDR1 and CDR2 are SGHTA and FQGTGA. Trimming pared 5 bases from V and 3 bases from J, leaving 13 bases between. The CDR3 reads CASSPSVGDTEAFF. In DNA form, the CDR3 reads TGTGCCAGCAGCCCTTCAGTAGGGGACACTGAAGCTTTCTTT.

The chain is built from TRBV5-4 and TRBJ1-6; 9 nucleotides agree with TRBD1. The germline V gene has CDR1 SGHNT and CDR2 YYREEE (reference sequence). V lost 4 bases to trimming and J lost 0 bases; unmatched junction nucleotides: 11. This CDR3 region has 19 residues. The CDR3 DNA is TGTGCCAGCAGCCCGGCCGGGACAGGGATGGGCTCCTATAATTCACCCCTCCACTTT. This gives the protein CASSPAGTGMGSYNSPLHF.

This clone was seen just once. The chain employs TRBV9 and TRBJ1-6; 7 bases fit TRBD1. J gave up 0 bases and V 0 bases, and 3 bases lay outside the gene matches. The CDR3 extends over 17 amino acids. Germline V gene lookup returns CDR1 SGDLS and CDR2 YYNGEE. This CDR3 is CASSVAGQSSYNSPLHF. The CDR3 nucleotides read TGTGCCAGCAGCGTAGCGGGACAGAGCTCCTATAATTCACCCCTCCACTTT.

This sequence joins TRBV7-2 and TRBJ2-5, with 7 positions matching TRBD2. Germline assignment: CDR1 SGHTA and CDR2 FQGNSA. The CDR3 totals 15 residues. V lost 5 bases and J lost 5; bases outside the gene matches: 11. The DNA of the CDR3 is TGTGCCAGCAGCCGGTCTAGCGGTCTAGAGGAGACCCAGTACTTC. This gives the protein CASSRSSGLEETQYF.

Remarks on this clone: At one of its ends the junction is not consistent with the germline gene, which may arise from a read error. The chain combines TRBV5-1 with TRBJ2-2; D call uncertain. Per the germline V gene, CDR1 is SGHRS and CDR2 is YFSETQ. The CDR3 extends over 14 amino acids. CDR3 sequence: CASSLVLNPGELFF. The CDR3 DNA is TGCGCCAGCAGTTTGGTACTAAACCCCGGGGAGCTGTTTTTT.

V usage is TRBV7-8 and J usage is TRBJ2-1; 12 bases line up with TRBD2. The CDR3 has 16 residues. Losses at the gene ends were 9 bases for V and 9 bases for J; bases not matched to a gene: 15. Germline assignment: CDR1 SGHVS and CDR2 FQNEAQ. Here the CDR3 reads CASRSSGRAGGGEQFF. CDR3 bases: TGTGCCAGTCGTTCTAGCGGGAGGGCCGGTGGAGGTGAGCAGTTCTTC. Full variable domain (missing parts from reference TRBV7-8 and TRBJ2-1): GAGVSQSPRYKVAKRGQDVALRCDPISGHVSLFWYQQALGQGPEFLTYFQNEAQLDKSGLPSDRFFAERPEGSVSTLKIQRTQQEDSAVYLCASRSSGRAGGGEQFFGPGTRLTVL.

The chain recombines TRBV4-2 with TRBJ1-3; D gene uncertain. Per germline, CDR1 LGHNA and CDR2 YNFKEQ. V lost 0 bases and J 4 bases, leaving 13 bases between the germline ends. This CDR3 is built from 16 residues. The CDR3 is CASSQDWLGSGNTIYF. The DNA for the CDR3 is TGTGCCAGCAGCCAAGATTGGCTGGGTAGCGGAAACACCATATATTTT.

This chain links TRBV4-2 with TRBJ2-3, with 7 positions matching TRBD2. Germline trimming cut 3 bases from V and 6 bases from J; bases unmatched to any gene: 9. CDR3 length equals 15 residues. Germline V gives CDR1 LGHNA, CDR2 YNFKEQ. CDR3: CASSQERGGLDTQYF. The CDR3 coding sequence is TGTGCCAGCAGCCAGGAGCGGGGCGGCCTGGATACGCAGTATTTT.

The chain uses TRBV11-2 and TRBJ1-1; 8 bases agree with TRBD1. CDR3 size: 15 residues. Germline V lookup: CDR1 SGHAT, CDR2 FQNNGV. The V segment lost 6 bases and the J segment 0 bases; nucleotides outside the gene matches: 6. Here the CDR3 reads CASRPIQGVNTEAFF. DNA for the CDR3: TGTGCCAGCAGGCCAATACAGGGGGTGAACACTGAAGCTTTCTTT.